Below are 3 T cell receptor beta chains sequenced from a single sample in a study of T cells in localized non-small cell lung cancer (dated by TCRdb to about 2020). Libraries came from the immunoSEQ multiplex PCR assay. Not all clones reach the TCRdb copy of this immuneACCESS table, which keeps in-frame sequences only. Checked studies attribute under half of the gap to unresolved V genes and leave the rest unexplained. The sample data list 40,000 or so clones, and 75% to 90% of these were observed just once. Jointly, the top ten make up around 6.4% of the sample. The sample in question was peripheral blood, obtained before any cancer treatment. The receptors here all came from a man aged 35 to 69 with stage I lung adenocarcinoma.

The J gene is TRBJ2-1, the V gene TRBV4-1, with D possibly being TRBD2 (6 bases). The CDR3 consists of 15 residues. The germline CDR1 and CDR2 sequences are MGHRA and YSYEKL. Trimming stripped 2 bases from V and 6 bases from J, with 14 bases between. CDR3 region: CASSQLPGAGNEQFF. CDR3 nucleotide sequence: TGCGCCAGCAGCCAACTACCGGGAGCTGGCAATGAGCAGTTCTTC.

The table lists this clone with a count of one. This rearrangement joins TRBV28 to TRBJ1-5; D might be TRBD1 (5 bases). CDR3 length: 16 residues. CDR1 and CDR2 (germline): MDHEN, SYDVKM. Trimming took 5 bases from V and 1 from J, leaving 15 bases between them. The CDR3 DNA is TGTGCCAGCAGTCCGCTCGGGGGTACGAGCAATCAGCCCCAGCATTTT. Translated, it gives CASSPLGGTSNQPQHF.

The chain combines TRBV10-3 with TRBJ2-1; D gene unclear. The CDR3 is made up of 13 amino acids. Trimming took 7 bases from V and 4 from J, leaving 11 bases between them. Germline CDR1 is ENHRY and CDR2 is SYGVKD. Here the CDR3 reads CAINEHPYNEQFF. CDR3 coding DNA: TGTGCCATCAACGAGCACCCGTACAATGAGCAGTTCTTC.